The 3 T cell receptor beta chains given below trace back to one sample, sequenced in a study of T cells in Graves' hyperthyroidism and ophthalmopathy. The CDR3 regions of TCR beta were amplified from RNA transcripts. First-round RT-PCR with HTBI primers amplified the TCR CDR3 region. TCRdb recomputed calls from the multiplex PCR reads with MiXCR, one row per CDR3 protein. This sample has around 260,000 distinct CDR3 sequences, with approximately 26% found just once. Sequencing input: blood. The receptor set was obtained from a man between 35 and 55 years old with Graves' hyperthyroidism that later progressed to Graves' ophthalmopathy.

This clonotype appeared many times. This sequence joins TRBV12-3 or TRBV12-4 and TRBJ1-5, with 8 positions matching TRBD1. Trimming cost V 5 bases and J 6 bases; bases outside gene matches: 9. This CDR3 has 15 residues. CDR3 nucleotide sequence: TGTGCCAGCAGTCCCGAAATCAGGGGGCTTCAGCCCCAGCATTTT. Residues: CASSPEIRGLQPQHF.

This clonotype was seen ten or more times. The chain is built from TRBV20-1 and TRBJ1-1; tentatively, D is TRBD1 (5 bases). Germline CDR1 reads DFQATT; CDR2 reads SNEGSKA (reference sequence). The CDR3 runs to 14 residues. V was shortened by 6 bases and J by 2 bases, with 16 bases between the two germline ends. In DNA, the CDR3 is TGCAGTGCCCCATTGGGGGGAGTAAACACTGAAGCTTTCTTT. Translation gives CSAPLGGVNTEAFF.

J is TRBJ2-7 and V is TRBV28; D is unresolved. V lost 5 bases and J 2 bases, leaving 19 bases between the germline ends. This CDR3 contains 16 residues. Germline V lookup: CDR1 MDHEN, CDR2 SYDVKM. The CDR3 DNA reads TGTGCCAGCAGTCAGACCAGCGCCTTACTAACCTACGAGCAGTACTTC. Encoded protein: CASSQTSALLTYEQYF. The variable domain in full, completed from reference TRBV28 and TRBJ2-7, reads DVKVTQSSRYLVKRTGEKVFLECVQDMDHENMFWYRQDPGLGLRLIYFSYDVKMKEKGDIPEGYSVSREKKERFSLILESASTNQTSMYLCASSQTSALLTYEQYFGPGTRLTVT.